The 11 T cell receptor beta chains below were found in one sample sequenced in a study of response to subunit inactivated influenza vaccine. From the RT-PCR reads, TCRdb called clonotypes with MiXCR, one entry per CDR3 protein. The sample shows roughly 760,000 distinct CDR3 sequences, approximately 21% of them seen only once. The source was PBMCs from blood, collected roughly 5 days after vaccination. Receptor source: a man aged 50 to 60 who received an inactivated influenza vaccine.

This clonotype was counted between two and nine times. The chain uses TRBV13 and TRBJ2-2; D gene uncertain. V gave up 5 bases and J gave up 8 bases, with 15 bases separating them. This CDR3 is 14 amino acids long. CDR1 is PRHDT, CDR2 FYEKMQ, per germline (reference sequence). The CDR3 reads CASSPRTRGGELFF. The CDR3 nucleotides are TGTGCCAGCAGCCCCCGGACCCGAGGAGGGGAGCTGTTTTTT.

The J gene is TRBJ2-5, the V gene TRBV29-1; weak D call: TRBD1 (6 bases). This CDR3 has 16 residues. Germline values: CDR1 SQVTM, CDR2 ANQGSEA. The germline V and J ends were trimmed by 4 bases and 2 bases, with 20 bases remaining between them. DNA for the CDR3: TGCAGCGTTGGGTATGGGACAAGGGCCTCTCAAGAGACCCAGTACTTC. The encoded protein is CSVGYGTRASQETQYF.

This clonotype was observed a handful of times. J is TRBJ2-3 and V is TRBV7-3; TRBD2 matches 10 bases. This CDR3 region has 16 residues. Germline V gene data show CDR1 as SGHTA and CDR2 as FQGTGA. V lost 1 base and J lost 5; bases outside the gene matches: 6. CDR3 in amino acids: CASSLRAGGPRDTQYF. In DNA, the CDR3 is TGTGCCAGCAGCTTAAGAGCGGGAGGGCCCAGAGATACGCAGTATTTT.

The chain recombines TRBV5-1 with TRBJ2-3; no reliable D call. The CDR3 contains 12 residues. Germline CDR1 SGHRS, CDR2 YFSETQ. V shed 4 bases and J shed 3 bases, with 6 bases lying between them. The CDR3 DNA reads TGCGCCAGCAGCATTGTAACAGATACGCAGTATTTT. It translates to CASSIVTDTQYF.

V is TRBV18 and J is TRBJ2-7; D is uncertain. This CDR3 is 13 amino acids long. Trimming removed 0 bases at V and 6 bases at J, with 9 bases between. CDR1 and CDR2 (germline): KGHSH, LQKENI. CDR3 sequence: CASSPPSSGEQYF. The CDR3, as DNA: TGTGCCAGCTCACCACCTTCGAGTGGCGAGCAGTACTTC.

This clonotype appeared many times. The CDR3 DNA sequence: TGCGCCAGCAGCTTGGACCCTCCTAGCGGCACAGATACGCAGTATTTT. Translating it yields CASSLDPPSGTDTQYF. This chain uses TRBV5-1 with TRBJ2-3; possibly TRBD2 for D (6 bases). The CDR3 is made up of 16 amino acids. Trimming shortened V by 0 bases and J by 1 base, and 12 bases separated the two germline ends. Germline CDR1 SGHRS, CDR2 YFSETQ.

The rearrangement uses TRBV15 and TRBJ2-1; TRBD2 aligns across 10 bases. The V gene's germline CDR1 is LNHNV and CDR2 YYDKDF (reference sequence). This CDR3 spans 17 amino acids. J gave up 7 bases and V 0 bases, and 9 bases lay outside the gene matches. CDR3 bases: TGTGCCACCAGCAGAGATGGGCTAGCGGGAGTGGCGAATGAGCAGTTCTTC. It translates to CATSRDGLAGVANEQFF.

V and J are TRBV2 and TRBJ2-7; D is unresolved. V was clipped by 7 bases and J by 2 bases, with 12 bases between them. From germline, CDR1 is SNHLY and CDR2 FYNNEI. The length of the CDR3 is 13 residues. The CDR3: CASNAGPTYEQYF. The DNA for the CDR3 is TGTGCCAGCAACGCCGGGCCCACCTACGAGCAGTACTTC.

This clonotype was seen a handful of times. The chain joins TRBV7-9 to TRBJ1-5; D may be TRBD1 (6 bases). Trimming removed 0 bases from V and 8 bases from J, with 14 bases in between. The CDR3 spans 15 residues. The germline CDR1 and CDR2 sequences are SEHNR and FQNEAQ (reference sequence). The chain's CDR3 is CASSLAGTPREPQHF. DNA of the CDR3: TGTGCCAGCAGCTTAGCTGGGACACCCCGTGAGCCCCAGCATTTT.

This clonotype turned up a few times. Here the CDR3 reads CASSLGDREIIYMNTEAFF. The CDR3 DNA reads TGCGCCAGCAGCTTGGGGGACAGGGAGATAATCTACATGAACACTGAAGCTTTCTTT. The chain links TRBV5-1 to TRBJ1-1, with 9 nucleotides matching TRBD1. The CDR3 length is 19 residues. Germline V CDR1 and CDR2: SGHRS, YFSETQ. The V segment lost 0 bases and the J segment 0 bases; nucleotides outside the gene matches: 12. Full variable domain (rest looked up from reference TRBV5-1 and TRBJ1-1): KAGVTQTPRYLIKTRGQQVTLSCSPISGHRSVSWYQQTPGQGLQFLFEYFSETQRNKGNFPGRFSGRQFSNSRSEMNVSTLELGDSALYLCASSLGDREIIYMNTEAFFGQGTRLTVV.

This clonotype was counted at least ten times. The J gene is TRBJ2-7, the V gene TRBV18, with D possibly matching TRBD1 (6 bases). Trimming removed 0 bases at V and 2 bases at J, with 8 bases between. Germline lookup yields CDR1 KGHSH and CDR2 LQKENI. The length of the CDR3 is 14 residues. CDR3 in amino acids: CASSPPQGTYEQYF. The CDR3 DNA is TGTGCCAGCTCACCACCCCAGGGGACCTACGAGCAGTACTTC.